This T cell receptor beta chain was sequenced for a study of blood T cell repertoires in COVID-19. Some clones are missing from TCRdb's copy, which holds only in-frame ones; the method was immunoSEQ multiplex PCR. The sample lists nearly 55,000 clones; about nine tenths were seen once. The germline V and J ends were trimmed by 2 bases and 1 base, with 8 bases remaining between them. Germline V gives CDR1 SGHTA, CDR2 FQGNSA. The CDR3 consists of 14 residues. V is TRBV7-2 and J is TRBJ1-1; possible D gene TRBD1, 5 bases. The specimen was peripheral blood. The TCR comes from an older woman with active or convalescent COVID-19. The CDR3 DNA follows: TGTGCCAGCAGCTTAAGGCAGGGGAACACTGAAGCTTTCTTT. It translates to CASSLRQGNTEAFF.